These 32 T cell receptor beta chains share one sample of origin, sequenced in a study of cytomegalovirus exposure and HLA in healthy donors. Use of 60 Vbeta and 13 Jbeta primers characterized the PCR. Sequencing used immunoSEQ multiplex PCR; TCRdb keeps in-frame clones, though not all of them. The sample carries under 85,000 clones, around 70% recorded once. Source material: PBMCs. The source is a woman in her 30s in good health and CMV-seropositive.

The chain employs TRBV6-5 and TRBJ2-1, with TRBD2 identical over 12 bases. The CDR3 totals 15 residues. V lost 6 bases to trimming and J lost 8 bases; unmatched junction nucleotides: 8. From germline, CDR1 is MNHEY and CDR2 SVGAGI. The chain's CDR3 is CASRRTSGRSDEQFF. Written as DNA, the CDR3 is TGTGCCAGCAGGCGAACTAGCGGGAGGAGCGATGAGCAGTTCTTC.

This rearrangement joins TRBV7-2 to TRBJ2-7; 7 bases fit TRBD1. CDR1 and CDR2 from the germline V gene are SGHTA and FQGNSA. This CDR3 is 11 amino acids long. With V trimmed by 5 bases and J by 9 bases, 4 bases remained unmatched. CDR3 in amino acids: CASSPNRGQYF. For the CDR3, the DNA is TGTGCCAGCAGCCCCAACAGGGGGCAGTACTTC.

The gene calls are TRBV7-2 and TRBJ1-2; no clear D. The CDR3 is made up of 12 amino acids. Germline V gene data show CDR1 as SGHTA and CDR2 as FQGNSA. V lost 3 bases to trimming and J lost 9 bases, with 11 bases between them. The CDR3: CASSFPGGSYTF. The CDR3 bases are TGTGCCAGCAGCTTCCCGGGCGGGAGCTACACCTTC. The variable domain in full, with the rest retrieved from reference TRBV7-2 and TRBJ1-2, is GAGVSQSPSNKVTEKGKDVELRCDPISGHTALYWYRQSLGQGLEFLIYFQGNSAPDKSGLPSDRFSAERTGGSVSTLTIQRTQQEDSAVYLCASSFPGGSYTFGSGTRLTVV.

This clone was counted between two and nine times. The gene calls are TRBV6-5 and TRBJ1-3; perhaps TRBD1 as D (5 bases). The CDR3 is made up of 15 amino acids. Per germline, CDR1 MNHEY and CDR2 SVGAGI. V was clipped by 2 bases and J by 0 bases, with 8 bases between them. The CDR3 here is CASSYTGGSGNTIYF. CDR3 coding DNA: TGTGCCAGCAGTTACACGGGGGGCTCTGGAAACACCATATATTTT.

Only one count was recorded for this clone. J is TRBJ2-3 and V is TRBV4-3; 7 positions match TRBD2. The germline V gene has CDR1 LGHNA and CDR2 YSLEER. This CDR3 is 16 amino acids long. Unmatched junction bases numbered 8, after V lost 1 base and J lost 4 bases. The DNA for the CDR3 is TGCGCCAGCAGCCAAGGAGGGCGGCTAGCGGCAGATACGCAGTATTTT. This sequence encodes CASSQGGRLAADTQYF.

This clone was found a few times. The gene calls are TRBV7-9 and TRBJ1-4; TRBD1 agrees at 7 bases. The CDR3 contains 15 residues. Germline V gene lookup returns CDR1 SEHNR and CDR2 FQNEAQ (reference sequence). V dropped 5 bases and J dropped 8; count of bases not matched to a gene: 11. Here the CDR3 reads CASSDIYRGREKLFF. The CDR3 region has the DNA TGTGCCAGCAGCGATATTTACAGGGGTCGGGAAAAACTGTTTTTT.

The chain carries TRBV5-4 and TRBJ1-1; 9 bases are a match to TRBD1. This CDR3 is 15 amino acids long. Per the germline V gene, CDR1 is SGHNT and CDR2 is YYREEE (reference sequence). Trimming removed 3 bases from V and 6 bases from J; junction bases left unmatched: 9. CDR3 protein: CASSSSDRGVAEAFF. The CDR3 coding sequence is TGTGCCAGCAGCTCAAGCGACAGGGGGGTGGCTGAAGCTTTCTTT.

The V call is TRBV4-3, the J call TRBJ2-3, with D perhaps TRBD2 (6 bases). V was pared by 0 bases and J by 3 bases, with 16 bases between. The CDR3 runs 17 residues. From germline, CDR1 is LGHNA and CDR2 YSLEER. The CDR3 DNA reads TGCGCCAGCAGCCAAGATCGGGCCCTGGAGGGGACAGATACGCAGTATTTT. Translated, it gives CASSQDRALEGTDTQYF.

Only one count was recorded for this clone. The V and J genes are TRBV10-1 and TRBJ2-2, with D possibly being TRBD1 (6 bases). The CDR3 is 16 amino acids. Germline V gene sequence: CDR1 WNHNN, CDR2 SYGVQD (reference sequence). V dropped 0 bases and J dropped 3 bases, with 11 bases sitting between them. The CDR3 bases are TGCGCCAGCAGTGAGTCGGAGACAGGTTACACCGGGGAGCTGTTTTTT. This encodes CASSESETGYTGELFF.

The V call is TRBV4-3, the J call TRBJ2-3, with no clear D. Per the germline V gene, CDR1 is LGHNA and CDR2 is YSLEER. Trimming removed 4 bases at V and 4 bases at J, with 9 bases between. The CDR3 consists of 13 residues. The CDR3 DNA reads TGCGCCAGCAGCCCTCGTATGTCAGATACGCAGTATTTT. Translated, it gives CASSPRMSDTQYF.

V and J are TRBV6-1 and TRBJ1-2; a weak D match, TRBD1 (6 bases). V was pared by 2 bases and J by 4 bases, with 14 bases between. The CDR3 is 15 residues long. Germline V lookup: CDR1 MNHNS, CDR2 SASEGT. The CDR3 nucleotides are TGTGCCAGCAGTGAATGGGCAAGGGGGACCTATGGCTACACCTTC. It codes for CASSEWARGTYGYTF.

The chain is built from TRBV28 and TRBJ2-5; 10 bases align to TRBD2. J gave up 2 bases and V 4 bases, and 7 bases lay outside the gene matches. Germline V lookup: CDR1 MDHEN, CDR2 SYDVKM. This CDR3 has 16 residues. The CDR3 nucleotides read TGTGCCAGCAGTTCCCGACTAGCGGGTGCACAAGAGACCCAGTACTTC. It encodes CASSSRLAGAQETQYF.

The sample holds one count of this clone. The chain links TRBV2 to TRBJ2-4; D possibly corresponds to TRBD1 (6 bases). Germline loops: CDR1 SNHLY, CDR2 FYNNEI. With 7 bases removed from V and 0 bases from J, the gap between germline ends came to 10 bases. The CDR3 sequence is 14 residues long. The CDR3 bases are TGTGCCAGCAACAGGGTGGAAGCCAAAAACATTCAGTACTTC. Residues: CASNRVEAKNIQYF. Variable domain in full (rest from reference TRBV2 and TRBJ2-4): EPEVTQTPSHQVTQMGQEVILRCVPISNHLYFYWYRQILGQKVEFLVSFYNNEISEKSEIFDDQFSVERPDGSNFTLKIRSTKLEDSAMYFCASNRVEAKNIQYFGAGTRLSVL.

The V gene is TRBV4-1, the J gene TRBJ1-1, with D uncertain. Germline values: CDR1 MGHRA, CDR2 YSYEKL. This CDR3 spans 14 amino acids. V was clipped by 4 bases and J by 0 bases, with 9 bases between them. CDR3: CASSRVAMNTEAFF. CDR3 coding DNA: TGCGCCAGCAGCCGTGTGGCAATGAACACTGAAGCTTTCTTT.

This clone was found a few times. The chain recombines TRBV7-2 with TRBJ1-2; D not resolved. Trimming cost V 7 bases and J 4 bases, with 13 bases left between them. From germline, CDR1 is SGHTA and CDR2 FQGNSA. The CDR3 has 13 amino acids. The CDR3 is CASTSSRIYGYTF. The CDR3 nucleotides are TGTGCCAGCACCTCTTCCAGGATCTATGGCTACACCTTC.

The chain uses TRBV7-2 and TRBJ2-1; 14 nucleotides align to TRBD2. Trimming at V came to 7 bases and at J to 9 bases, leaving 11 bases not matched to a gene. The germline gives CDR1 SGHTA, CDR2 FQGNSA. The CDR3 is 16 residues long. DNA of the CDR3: TGTGCCAGCACCTACGGGGGACTAGCGGGAGAAGGTGAGCAGTTCTTC. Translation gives CASTYGGLAGEGEQFF.

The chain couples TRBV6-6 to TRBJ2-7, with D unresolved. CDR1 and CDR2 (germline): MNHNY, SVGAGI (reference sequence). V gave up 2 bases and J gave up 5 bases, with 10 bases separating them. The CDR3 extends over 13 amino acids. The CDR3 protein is CASSYDRVNEQYF. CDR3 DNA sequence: TGTGCCAGCAGTTACGACCGGGTAAACGAGCAGTACTTC.

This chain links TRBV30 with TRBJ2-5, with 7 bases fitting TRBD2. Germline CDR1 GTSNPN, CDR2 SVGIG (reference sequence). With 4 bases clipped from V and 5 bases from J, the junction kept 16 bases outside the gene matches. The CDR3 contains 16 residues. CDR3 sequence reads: CAWIGQGLKVRETQYF. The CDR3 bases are TGTGCCTGGATTGGGCAGGGACTAAAGGTCCGGGAGACCCAGTACTTC.

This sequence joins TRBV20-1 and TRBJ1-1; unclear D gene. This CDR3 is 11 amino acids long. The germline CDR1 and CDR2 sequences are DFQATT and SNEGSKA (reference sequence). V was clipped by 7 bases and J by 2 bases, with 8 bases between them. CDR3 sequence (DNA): TGCAGTGTCAAGCCTAACACTGAAGCTTTCTTT. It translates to CSVKPNTEAFF.

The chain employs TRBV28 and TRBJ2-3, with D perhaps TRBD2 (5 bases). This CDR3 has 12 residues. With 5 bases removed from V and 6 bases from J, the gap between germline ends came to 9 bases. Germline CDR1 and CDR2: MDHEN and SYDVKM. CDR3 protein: CASSLQRDTQYF. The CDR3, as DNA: TGTGCCAGCAGTCTACAGCGGGATACGCAGTATTTT.

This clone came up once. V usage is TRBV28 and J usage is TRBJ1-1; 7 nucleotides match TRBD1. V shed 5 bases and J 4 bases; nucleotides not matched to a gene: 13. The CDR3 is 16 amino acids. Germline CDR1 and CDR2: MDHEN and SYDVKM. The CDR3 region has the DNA TGTGCCAGCAGTCCCCGGACAGGAGTACGGGGCACTGAAGCTTTCTTT. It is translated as CASSPRTGVRGTEAFF.

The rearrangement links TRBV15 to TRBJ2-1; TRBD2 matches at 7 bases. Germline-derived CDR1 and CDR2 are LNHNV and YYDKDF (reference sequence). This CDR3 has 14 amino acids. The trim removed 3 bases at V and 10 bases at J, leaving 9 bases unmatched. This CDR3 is CATSSPGEGLEQFF. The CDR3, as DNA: TGTGCCACCAGCAGTCCTGGGGAGGGCCTCGAGCAGTTCTTC.

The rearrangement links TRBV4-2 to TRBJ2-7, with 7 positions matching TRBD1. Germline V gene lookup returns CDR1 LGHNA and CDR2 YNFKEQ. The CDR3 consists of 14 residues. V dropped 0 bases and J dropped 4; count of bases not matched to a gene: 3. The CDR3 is CASSQDTDRYEQYF. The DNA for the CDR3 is TGTGCCAGCAGCCAAGATACGGACAGGTACGAGCAGTACTTC.

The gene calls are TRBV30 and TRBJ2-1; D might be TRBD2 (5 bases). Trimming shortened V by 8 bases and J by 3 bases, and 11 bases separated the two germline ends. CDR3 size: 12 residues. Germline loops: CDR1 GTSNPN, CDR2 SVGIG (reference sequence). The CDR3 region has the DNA TGTGCCAGCCGGACTTTCTACAATGAGCAGTTCTTC. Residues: CASRTFYNEQFF.

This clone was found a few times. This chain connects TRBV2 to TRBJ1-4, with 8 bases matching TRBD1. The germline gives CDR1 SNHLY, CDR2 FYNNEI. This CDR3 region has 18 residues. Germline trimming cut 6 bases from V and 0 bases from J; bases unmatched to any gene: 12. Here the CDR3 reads CASSHSMTGATTNEKLFF. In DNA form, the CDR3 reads TGTGCCAGCAGCCATTCGATGACAGGGGCCACAACTAATGAAAAACTGTTTTTT.

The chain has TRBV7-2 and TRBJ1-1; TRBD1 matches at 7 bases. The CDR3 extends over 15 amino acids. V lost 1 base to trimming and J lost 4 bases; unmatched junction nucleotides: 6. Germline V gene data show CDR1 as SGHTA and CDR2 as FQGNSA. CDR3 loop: CASSLDRGGLTEAFF. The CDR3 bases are TGTGCCAGCAGCTTAGACAGGGGAGGCCTCACTGAAGCTTTCTTT.

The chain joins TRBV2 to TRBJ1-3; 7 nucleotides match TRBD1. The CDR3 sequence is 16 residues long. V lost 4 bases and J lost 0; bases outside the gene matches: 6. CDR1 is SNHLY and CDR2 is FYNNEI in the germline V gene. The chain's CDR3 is CASSVRQGSSGNTIYF. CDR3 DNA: TGTGCCAGCAGTGTAAGACAGGGAAGCTCTGGAAACACCATATATTTT.

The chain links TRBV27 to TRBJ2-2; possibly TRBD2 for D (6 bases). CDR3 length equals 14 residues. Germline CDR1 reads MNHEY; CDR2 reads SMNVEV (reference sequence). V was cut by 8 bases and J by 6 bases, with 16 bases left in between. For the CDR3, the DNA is TGTGCCAGCGCGGGACGGGGAAGTCCCGGGGAGCTGTTTTTT. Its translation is CASAGRGSPGELFF.

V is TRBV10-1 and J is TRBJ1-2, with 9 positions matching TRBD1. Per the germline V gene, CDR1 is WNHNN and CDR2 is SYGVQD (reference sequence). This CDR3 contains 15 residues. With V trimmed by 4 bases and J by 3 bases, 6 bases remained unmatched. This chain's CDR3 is CASSGEQGAYYGYTF. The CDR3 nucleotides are TGCGCCAGCAGTGGAGAACAGGGGGCATACTATGGCTACACCTTC.

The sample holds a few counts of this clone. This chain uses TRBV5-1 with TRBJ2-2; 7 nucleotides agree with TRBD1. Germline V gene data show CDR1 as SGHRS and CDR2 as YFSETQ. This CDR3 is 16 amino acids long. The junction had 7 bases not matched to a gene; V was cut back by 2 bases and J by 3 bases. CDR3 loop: CASSFWDSSYTGELFF. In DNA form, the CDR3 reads TGCGCCAGCAGCTTTTGGGACAGTAGCTACACCGGGGAGCTGTTTTTT.

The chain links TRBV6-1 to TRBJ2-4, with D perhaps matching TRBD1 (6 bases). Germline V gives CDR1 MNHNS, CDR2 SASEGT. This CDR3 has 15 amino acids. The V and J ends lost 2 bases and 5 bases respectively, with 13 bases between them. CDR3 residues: CASSEQGHAENIQYF. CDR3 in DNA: TGTGCCAGCAGTGAACAGGGACATGCGGAAAACATTCAGTACTTC.

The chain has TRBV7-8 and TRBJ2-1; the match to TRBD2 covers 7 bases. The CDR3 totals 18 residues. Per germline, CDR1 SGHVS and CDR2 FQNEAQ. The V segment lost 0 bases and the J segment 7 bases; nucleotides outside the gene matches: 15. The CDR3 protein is CASSLASFGGSALNEQFF. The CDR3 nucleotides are TGTGCCAGCAGCTTAGCGTCGTTCGGCGGGAGCGCCCTAAATGAGCAGTTCTTC.